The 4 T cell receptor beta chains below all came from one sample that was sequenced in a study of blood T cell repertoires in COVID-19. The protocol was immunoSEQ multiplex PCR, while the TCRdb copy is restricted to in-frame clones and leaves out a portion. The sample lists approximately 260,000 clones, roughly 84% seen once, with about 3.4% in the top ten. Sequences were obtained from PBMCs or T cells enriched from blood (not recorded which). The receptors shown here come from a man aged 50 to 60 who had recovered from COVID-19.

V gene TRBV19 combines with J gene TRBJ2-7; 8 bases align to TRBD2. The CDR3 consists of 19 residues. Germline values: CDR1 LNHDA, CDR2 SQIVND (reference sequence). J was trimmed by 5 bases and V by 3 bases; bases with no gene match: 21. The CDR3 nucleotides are TGTGCCAGTAGTATTTCCCCGCCGGGCCGTCTCGGGAGGGCCCACGAGCAGTACTTC. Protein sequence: CASSISPPGRLGRAHEQYF.

CDR3 sequence reads: CASSATSWVIDEQFF. CDR3 nucleotide sequence: TGTGCCAGCAGTGCAACTAGCTGGGTTATTGATGAGCAGTTCTTC. J is TRBJ2-1 and V is TRBV2; a possible D gene is TRBD2 (6 bases). The V gene lost 4 bases and the J gene lost 8 bases, with 18 bases spanning the gap. Per germline, CDR1 SNHLY and CDR2 FYNNEI. This CDR3 has 15 residues.

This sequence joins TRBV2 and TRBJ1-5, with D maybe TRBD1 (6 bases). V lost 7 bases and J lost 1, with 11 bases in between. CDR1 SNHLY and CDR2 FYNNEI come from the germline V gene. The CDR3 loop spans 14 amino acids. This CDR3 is CASTDRGSNQPQHF. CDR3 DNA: TGTGCCAGCACGGACAGAGGGAGCAATCAGCCCCAGCATTTT.

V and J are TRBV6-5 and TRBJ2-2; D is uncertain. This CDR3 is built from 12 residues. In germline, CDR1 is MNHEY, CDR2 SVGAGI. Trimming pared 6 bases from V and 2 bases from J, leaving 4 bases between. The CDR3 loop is CASRRNTGELFF. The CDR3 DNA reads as TGTGCCAGCAGGAGAAACACCGGGGAGCTGTTTTTT.